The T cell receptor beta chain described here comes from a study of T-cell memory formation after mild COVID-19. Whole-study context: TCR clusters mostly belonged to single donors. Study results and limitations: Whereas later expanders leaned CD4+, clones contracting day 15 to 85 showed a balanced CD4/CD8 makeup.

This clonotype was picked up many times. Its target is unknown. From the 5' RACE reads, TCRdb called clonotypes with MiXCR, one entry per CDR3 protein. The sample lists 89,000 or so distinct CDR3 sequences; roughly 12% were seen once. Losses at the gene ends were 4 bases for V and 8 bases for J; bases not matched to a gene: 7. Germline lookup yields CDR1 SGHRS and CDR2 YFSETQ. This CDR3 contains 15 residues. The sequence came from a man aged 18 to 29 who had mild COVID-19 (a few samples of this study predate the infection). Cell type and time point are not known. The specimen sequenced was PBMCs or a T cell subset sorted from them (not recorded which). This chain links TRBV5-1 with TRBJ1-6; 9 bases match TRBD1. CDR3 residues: CASSGKGQGYSPLHF. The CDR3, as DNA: TGCGCCAGCAGCGGGAAGGGACAGGGATATTCACCCCTCCACTTT.